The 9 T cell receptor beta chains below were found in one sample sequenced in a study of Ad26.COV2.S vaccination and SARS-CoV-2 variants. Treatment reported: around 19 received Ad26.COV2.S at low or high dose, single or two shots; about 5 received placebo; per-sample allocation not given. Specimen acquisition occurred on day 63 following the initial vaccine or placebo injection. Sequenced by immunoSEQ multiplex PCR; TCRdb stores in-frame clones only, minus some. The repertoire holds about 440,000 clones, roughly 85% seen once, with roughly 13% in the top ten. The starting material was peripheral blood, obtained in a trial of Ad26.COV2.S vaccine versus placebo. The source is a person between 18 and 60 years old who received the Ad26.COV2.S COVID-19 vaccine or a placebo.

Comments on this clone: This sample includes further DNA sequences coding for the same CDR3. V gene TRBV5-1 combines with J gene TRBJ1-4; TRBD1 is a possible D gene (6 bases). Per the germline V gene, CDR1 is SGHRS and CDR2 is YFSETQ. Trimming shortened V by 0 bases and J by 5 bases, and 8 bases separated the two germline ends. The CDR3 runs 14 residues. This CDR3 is CASSLAGVNEKLFF. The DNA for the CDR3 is TGCGCCAGCAGCTTGGCAGGGGTAAATGAAAAACTGTTTTTT.

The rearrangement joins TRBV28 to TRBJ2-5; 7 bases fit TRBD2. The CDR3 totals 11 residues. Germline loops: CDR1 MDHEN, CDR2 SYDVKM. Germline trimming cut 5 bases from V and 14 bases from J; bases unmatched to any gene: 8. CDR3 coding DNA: TGTGCCAGCAGTAAGGGACTAACGCACTACTTC. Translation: CASSKGLTHYF.

CDR3 in DNA: TGTGCCAGCAGCTGGGGGTGGGGTCTAATAAACACTGAAGCTTTCTTT. This sequence encodes CASSWGWGLINTEAFF. The chain employs TRBV5-5 and TRBJ1-1; D possibly corresponds to TRBD1 (5 bases). The CDR3 loop spans 16 amino acids. Trimming took 3 bases from V and 2 from J, leaving 17 bases between them. Looked up from germline, CDR1 is SGHKS and CDR2 is YYEKEE (reference sequence).

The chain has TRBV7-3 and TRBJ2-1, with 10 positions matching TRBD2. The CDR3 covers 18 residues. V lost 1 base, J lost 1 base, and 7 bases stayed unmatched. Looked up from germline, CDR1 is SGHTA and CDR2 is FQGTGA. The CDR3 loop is CASSLKGSGGRSYNEQFF. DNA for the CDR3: TGTGCCAGCAGCTTAAAAGGTAGCGGGGGGCGGTCCTACAATGAGCAGTTCTTC.

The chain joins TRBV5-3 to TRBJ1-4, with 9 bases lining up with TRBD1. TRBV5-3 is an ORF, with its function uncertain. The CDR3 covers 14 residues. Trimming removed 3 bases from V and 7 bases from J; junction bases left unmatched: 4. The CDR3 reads CARSSRTGAEKLFF. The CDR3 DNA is TGTGCCAGAAGCTCGCGGACAGGGGCTGAAAAACTGTTTTTT.

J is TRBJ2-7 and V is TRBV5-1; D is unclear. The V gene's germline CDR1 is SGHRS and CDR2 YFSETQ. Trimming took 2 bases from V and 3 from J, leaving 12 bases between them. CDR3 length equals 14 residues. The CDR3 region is CASSLKGSGYEQYF. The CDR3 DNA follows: TGCGCCAGCAGCTTAAAAGGCTCAGGCTACGAGCAGTACTTC.

Written as DNA, the CDR3 is TGTGCCAGCAGCTTAGTAGATACGCAGTATTTT. Its protein is CASSLVDTQYF. The chain joins TRBV7-2 to TRBJ2-3; D is undetermined. V gave up 1 base and J gave up 5 bases, with 1 base separating them. From germline, CDR1 is SGHTA and CDR2 FQGNSA. The CDR3 contains 11 residues.

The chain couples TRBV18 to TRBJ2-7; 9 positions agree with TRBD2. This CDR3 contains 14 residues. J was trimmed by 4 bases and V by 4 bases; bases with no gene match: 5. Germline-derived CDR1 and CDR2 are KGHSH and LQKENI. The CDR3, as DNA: TGTGCCAGCTCACTTAGCGGGAGCACGTACGAGCAGTACTTC. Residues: CASSLSGSTYEQYF.

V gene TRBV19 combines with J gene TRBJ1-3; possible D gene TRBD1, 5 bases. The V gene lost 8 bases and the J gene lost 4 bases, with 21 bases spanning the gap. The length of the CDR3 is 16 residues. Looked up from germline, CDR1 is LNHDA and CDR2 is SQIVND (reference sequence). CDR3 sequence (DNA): TGTGCCAGTTCCCGGGCGGGGGTGCTCTTCGGAAACACCATATATTTT. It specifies CASSRAGVLFGNTIYF.